These 16 T cell receptor beta chains were all obtained from the same sample, sequenced in a study of regulatory T cells in long-lasting Graves disease. Time point reported: newly diagnosed GD, antithyroid drugs for less than 3 months. Following extraction of RNA from PBMCs, that RNA was used to make the TCR library. Relying on iRepertoire HTBI primers and Arm-PCR of CDR3 regions, the team built TCR beta libraries. One entry per CDR3 protein, called by TCRdb with MiXCR from the multiplex PCR reads. The table includes 200,000 to 250,000 distinct CDR3 sequences, about 19% detected once. These data were likewise used in another study, on T cells in Graves' hyperthyroidism and ophthalmopathy.

The sequencing used peripheral blood mononuclear cells (PBMCs), collected at new diagnosis, from a patient treated with antithyroid drugs. Source of these receptors: a woman aged 25 to 45 with Graves disease.

The chain recombines TRBV6-4 with TRBJ1-1; 7 nucleotides line up with TRBD1. The CDR3 runs to 14 residues. Germline CDR1 is MRHNA and CDR2 is SNTAGT. J was trimmed by 4 bases and V by 3 bases; bases with no gene match: 5. CDR3 nucleotides: TGTGCCAGCAGTGAGACAGGGTCAGGCACTGAAGCTTTCTTT. This translates into CASSETGSGTEAFF.

The chain employs TRBV20-1 and TRBJ2-1, with D hard to call. Germline CDR1 is DFQATT and CDR2 is SNEGSKA (reference sequence). V lost 6 bases, J lost 4 bases, and 10 bases lay in between. CDR3 length: 12 residues. The CDR3 loop is CSATDTYNEQFF. The CDR3 DNA sequence: TGCAGTGCCACCGACACTTACAATGAGCAGTTCTTC.

Many counts were recorded for this clonotype. V gene TRBV2 combines with J gene TRBJ1-4, with 9 positions matching TRBD1. The CDR3 has 15 residues. Germline V gene lookup returns CDR1 SNHLY and CDR2 FYNNEI. V lost 5 bases, J lost 3 bases, and 4 bases stayed unmatched. The CDR3 region has the DNA TGTGCCAGCAGTTACAGGGGGCCCGCTAATGAAAAACTGTTTTTT. It translates to CASSYRGPANEKLFF.

This clonotype was detected ten times or more. The rearrangement uses TRBV7-8 and TRBJ1-1; 8 positions agree with TRBD1. V lost 1 base, J lost 7 bases, and 5 bases stayed unmatched. This CDR3 has 14 amino acids. The germline V gene has CDR1 SGHVS and CDR2 FQNEAQ. The CDR3 coding sequence is TGTGCCAGCAGCTTAGGACAGGGGTGGGTTGAAGCTTTCTTT. As protein: CASSLGQGWVEAFF.

As to this clonotype: A single base separates this from a much larger clone, so it may be a read error. V usage is TRBV7-8 and J usage is TRBJ2-6, with 7 bases matching TRBD1. This CDR3 spans 18 amino acids. CDR1 is SGHVS and CDR2 is FQNEAQ in the germline V gene. As DNA, the CDR3 is TGTGCCAGCAACTCACCCGTTAGGGGGCCCTCTGGGGCCACCGTCCTGACTTTC. This sequence encodes CASNSPVRGPSGATVLTF.

This clonotype was seen ten or more times. The chain links TRBV7-9 to TRBJ1-1, with TRBD1 identical over 9 bases. The germline CDR1 and CDR2 sequences are SEHNR and FQNEAQ (reference sequence). V trimming: 5 bases; J trimming: 1 base; junction bases outside the gene matches: 5. The length of the CDR3 is 15 residues. The CDR3 protein is CASSHQDRGNTEAFF. In DNA, the CDR3 is TGTGCCAGCAGCCACCAGGACAGGGGGAACACTGAAGCTTTCTTT.

This clonotype was seen at least ten times. V is TRBV6-1 and J is TRBJ1-6, with TRBD1 as a possible D gene (5 bases). The CDR3 loop spans 14 amino acids. Germline CDR1 is MNHNS and CDR2 is SASEGT. V lost 7 bases and J 5 bases, leaving 12 bases between the germline ends. The DNA of the CDR3 is TGTGCCAGCACCGCGACAGCGGATAATTCACCCCTCCACTTT. Amino acid sequence: CASTATADNSPLHF.

CDR3 protein: CASRRSRAAGETQYF. Here the CDR3 DNA reads TGTGCCAGCAGAAGGAGCAGGGCGGCCGGGGAGACCCAGTACTTC. V and J are TRBV28 and TRBJ2-5; tentative D call: TRBD1 (5 bases). CDR3 size: 15 residues. Germline CDR1 and CDR2: MDHEN and SYDVKM. V lost 6 bases and J 5 bases, leaving 19 bases between the germline ends.

This clonotype was observed at least ten times. The rearrangement joins TRBV12-3 or TRBV12-4 to TRBJ2-7; 10 positions match TRBD2. The CDR3 runs to 16 residues. Trimming at V came to 6 bases and at J to 6 bases, leaving 14 bases not matched to a gene. As DNA, the CDR3 is TGTGCCAGCAGCCCCCTTACTAGCGGGGCCCTTGGCGAGCAGTACTTC. Translation: CASSPLTSGALGEQYF.

The chain has TRBV19 and TRBJ1-5; no firm D call. The V end lost 6 bases, the J end lost 2 bases, and 14 bases lay between the germline ends. In germline, CDR1 is LNHDA, CDR2 SQIVND (reference sequence). This CDR3 has 15 amino acids. The CDR3 DNA is TGTGCCAGTAGCTTCCTACATTGGGGCAATCAGCCCCAGCATTTT. Residues: CASSFLHWGNQPQHF.

In this sample, this clonotype turned up many times. CDR3 loop: CSALAGGDHPYNEQFF. CDR3 nucleotide sequence: TGCAGTGCACTCGCCGGGGGGGACCACCCCTACAATGAGCAGTTCTTC. The chain carries TRBV20-1 and TRBJ2-1, with TRBD2 identical over 8 bases. V lost 6 bases and J lost 2; bases outside the gene matches: 12. Per the germline V gene, CDR1 is DFQATT and CDR2 is SNEGSKA (reference sequence). The CDR3 contains 16 residues.

CDR3 amino acids: CASTLRSALRRGGELFF. The DNA of the CDR3 is TGTGCCAGCACCCTTCGCAGTGCCCTCCGGCGCGGCGGGGAGCTGTTTTTT. The chain carries TRBV12-3 or TRBV12-4 and TRBJ2-2; D is unclear. V dropped 7 bases and J dropped 7 bases, with 25 bases sitting between them. This CDR3 has 17 residues.

This clonotype was counted many times. The chain has TRBV28 and TRBJ2-2, with TRBD2 identical over 7 bases. The length of the CDR3 is 14 residues. CDR1 is MDHEN, CDR2 SYDVKM, per germline. V lost 3 bases, J lost 4 bases, and 2 bases stayed unmatched. The CDR3: CASSFSSGTGELFF. The CDR3 region has the DNA TGTGCCAGCAGTTTCTCTAGCGGCACCGGGGAGCTGTTTTTT.

V is TRBV6-2 or TRBV6-3 and J is TRBJ2-1; D could derive from TRBD1 or TRBD2 (5 bases each). This CDR3 region has 15 residues. CDR1 is MNHEY and CDR2 is SVGEGT in the germline V gene. V lost 0 bases and J lost 3, with 9 bases in between. The CDR3 DNA reads TGTGCCAGCAGTTACTCGGGGGTAGGCTACAATGAGCAGTTCTTC. Translated, it gives CASSYSGVGYNEQFF.

V is TRBV18 and J is TRBJ2-7; maybe TRBD1 (7 bases). V lost 3 bases and J lost 2, with 20 bases in between. CDR1 KGHSH and CDR2 LQKENI come from the germline V gene. The CDR3 totals 17 residues. The DNA of the CDR3 is TGTGCCAGCTCACCCCTAATACAGGGGAGGACCCCCTACGAGCAGTACTTC. It translates to CASSPLIQGRTPYEQYF. Complete variable domain (other parts from reference TRBV18 and TRBJ2-7): NAGVMQNPRHLVRRRGQEARLRCSPMKGHSHVYWYRQLPEEGLKFMVYLQKENIIDESGMPKERFSAEFPKEGPSILRIQQVVRGDSAAYFCASSPLIQGRTPYEQYFGPGTRLTVT.

This clonotype was seen at least ten times. The chain recombines TRBV7-9 with TRBJ1-4; D unresolved. This CDR3 comprises 16 residues. CDR1 and CDR2 from the germline V gene are SEHNR and FQNEAQ (reference sequence). V was trimmed by 1 base and J by 0 bases, leaving 9 bases between them. In DNA form, the CDR3 reads TGTGCCAGCAGCTTAGGGACGGTTGCAACTAATGAAAAACTGTTTTTT. This codes for CASSLGTVATNEKLFF. The variable domain in full, completed from reference TRBV7-9 and TRBJ1-4, reads DTGVSQNPRHKITKRGQNVTFRCDPISEHNRLYWYRQTLGQGPEFLTYFQNEAQLEKSRLLSDRFSAERPKGSFSTLEIQRTEQGDSAMYLCASSLGTVATNEKLFFGSGTQLSVL.